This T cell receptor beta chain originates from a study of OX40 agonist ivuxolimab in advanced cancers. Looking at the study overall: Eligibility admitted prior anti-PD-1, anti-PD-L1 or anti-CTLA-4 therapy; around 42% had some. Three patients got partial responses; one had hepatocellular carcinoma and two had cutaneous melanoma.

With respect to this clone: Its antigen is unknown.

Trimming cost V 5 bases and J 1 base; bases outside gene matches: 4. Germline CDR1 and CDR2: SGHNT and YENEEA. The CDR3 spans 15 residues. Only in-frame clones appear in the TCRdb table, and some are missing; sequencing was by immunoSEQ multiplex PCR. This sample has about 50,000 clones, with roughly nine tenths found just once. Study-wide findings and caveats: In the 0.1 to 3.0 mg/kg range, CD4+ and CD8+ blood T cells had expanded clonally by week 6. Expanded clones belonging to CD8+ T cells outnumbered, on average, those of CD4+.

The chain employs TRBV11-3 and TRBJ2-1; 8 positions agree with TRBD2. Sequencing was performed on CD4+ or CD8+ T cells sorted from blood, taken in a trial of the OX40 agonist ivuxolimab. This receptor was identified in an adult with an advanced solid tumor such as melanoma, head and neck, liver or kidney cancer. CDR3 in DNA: TGTGCCAGCAGCCCCACTAGCGGATCCTACAATGAGCAGTTCTTC. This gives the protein CASSPTSGSYNEQFF.